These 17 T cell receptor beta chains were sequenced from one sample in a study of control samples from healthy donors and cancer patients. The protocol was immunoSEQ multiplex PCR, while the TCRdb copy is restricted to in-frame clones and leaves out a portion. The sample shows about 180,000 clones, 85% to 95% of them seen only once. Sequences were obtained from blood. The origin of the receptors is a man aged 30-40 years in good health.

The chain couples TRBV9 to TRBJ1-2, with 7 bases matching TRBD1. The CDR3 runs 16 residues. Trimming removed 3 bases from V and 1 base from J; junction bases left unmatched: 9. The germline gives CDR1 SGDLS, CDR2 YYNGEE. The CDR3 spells CASSEGAGIGNYGYTF. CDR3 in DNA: TGTGCCAGCAGCGAGGGGGCAGGGATAGGTAACTATGGCTACACCTTC. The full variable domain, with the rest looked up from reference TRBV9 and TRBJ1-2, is DSGVTQTPKHLITATGQRVTLRCSPRSGDLSVYWYQQSLDQGLQFLIQYYNGEERAKGNILERFSAQQFPDLHSELNLSSLELGDSALYFCASSEGAGIGNYGYTFGSGTRLTVV.

The CDR3 loop reads CASSSTGTSGDTQYF. The CDR3, as DNA: TGCGCCAGCAGCTCAACCGGGACTAGCGGAGATACGCAGTATTTT. J is TRBJ2-3 and V is TRBV5-1, with 11 bases matching TRBD2. This CDR3 is 15 amino acids long. Germline V gene lookup returns CDR1 SGHRS and CDR2 YFSETQ. V lost 3 bases and J lost 5; bases outside the gene matches: 5.

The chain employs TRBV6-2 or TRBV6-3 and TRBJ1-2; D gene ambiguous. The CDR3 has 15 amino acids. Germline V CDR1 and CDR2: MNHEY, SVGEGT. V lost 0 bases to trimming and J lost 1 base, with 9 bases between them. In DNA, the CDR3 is TGTGCCAGCAGTTACTCGAGTGGGATTAACTATGGCTACACCTTC. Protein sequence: CASSYSSGINYGYTF.

The CDR3 loop reads CASSLVPDNTDTQYF. The CDR3 nucleotides are TGTGCCAGCAGCTTAGTCCCAGACAACACAGATACGCAGTATTTT. The rearrangement links TRBV11-3 to TRBJ2-3; the D is unclear. Germline-derived CDR1 and CDR2 are SGHNT and YENEEA. Trimming cost V 1 base and J 2 bases, with 10 bases left between them. The CDR3 loop spans 15 amino acids.

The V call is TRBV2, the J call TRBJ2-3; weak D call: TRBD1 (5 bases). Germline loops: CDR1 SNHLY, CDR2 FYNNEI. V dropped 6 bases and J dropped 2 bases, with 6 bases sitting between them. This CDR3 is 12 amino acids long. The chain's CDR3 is CASRDNTDTQYF. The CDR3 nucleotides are TGTGCCAGCAGGGACAACACAGATACGCAGTATTTT. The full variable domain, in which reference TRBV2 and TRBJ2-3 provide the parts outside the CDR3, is EPEVTQTPSHQVTQMGQEVILRCVPISNHLYFYWYRQILGQKVEFLVSFYNNEISEKSEIFDDQFSVERPDGSNFTLKIRSTKLEDSAMYFCASRDNTDTQYFGPGTRLTVL.

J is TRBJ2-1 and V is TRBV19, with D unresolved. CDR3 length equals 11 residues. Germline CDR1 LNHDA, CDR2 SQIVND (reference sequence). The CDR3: CSVGLYNEQFF. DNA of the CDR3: TGTTCCGTGGGCCTCTACAATGAGCAGTTCTTC.

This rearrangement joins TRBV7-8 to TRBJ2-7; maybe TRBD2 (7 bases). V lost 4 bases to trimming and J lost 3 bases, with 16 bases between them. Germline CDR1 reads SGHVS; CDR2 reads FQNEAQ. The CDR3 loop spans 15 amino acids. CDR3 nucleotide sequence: TGTGCCAGCAGCTCCATCCGGGGGGCAATCTACGAGCAGTACTTC. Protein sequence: CASSSIRGAIYEQYF.

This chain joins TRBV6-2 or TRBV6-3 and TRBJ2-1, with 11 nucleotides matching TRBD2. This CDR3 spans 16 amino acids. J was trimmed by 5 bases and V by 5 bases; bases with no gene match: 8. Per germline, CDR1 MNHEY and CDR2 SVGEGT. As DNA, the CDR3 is TGTGCCAGCAGTCACTATAGCGGGAGGGCCGACAATGAGCAGTTCTTC. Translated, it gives CASSHYSGRADNEQFF.

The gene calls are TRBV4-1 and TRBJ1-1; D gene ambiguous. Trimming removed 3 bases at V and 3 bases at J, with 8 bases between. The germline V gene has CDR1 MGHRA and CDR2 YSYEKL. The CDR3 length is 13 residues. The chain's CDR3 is CASSHPGYTEAFF. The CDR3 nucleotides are TGCGCCAGCAGCCACCCCGGTTACACTGAAGCTTTCTTT.

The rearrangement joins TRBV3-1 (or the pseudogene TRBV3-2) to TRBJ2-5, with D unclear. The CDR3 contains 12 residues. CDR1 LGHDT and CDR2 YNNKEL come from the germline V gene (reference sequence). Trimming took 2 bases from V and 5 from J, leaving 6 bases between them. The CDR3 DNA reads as TGTGCCAGCAGCCAACGGTCGGAGACCCAGTACTTC. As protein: CASSQRSETQYF.

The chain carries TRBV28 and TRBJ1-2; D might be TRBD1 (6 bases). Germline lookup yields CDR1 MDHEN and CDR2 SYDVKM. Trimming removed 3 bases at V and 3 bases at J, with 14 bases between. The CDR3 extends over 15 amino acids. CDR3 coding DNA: TGTGCCAGCAGTTTTTATGGGGGGCGCGACTATGGCTACACCTTC. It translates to CASSFYGGRDYGYTF.

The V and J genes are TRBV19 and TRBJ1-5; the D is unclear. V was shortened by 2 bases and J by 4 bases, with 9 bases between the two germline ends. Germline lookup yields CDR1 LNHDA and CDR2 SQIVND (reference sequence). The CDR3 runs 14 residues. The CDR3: CASSIFGSNQPQHF. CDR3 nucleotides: TGTGCCAGTAGTATATTCGGGTCTAATCAGCCCCAGCATTTT.

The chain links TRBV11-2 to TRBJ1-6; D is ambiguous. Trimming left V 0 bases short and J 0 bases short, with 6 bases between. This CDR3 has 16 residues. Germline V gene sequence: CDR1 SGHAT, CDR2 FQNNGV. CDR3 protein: CASSLDLSSYNSPLHF. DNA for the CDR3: TGTGCCAGCAGCTTAGACCTGAGCTCCTATAATTCACCCCTCCACTTT.

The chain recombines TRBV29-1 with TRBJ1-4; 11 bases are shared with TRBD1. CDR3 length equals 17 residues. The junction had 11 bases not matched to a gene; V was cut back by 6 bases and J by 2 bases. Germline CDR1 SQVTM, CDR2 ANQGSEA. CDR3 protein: CSVAGTGGITTNEKLFF. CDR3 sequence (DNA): TGCAGCGTCGCCGGGACAGGGGGAATTACGACTAATGAAAAACTGTTTTTT.

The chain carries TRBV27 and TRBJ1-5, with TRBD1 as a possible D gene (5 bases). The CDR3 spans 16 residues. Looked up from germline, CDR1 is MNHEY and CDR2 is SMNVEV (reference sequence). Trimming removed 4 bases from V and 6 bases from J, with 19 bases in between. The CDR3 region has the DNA TGTGCCAGCAGTTCCTACGGGACTGGAGAAGGTCAGCCCCAGCATTTT. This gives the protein CASSSYGTGEGQPQHF.

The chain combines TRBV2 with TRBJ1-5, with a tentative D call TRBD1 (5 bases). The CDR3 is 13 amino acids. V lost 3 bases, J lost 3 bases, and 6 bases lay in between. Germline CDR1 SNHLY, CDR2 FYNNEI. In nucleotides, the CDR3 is TGTGCCAGCAGTGAGGGGACCAATCAGCCCCAGCATTTT. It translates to CASSEGTNQPQHF.

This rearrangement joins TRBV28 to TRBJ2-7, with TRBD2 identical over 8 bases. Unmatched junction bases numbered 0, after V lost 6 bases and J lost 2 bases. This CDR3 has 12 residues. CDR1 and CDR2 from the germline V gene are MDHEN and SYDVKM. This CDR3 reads CASSGGAYEQYF. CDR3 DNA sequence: TGTGCCAGCAGCGGGGGGGCCTACGAGCAGTACTTC. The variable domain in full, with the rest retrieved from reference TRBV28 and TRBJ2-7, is DVKVTQSSRYLVKRTGEKVFLECVQDMDHENMFWYRQDPGLGLRLIYFSYDVKMKEKGDIPEGYSVSREKKERFSLILESASTNQTSMYLCASSGGAYEQYFGPGTRLTVT.